This T cell receptor (beta chain) was recovered during a study of blood T cell repertoires in COVID-19. Study as a whole: Samples of COVID-19 (acute and convalescent) were obtained from the United States, Italy and Spain. Nucleic acid was either cDNA or gDNA, and it came from T cells, B-cell-depleted T cells, or PBMCs.

The germline gives CDR1 GTSNPN, CDR2 SVGIG (reference sequence). V was clipped by 3 bases and J by 3 bases; unmatched bases: 4. This CDR3 contains 13 residues. The sample holds one count of this clone. Some clones are missing from TCRdb's copy, which holds only in-frame ones; the method was immunoSEQ multiplex PCR. The sample yields 160,000 or so clones, roughly four fifths seen once. The V gene is TRBV30, the J gene TRBJ2-7; TRBD2 aligns across 8 bases. Source material: peripheral blood. This TCR derives from a human donor in a cohort sampled during active COVID-19. The CDR3 DNA is TGTGCCTGGAGCTCGGGAGGGAACTACGAGCAGTACTTC. Encoded protein: CAWSSGGNYEQYF.